These T cell receptor beta chains were read from a single sample in a study of human T cells and chemical hapten exposure. TCRdb re-derived calls from the RACE reads in MiXCR, one entry per CDR3 protein. This table has tens of thousands of distinct CDR3 sequences, roughly a tenth appearing once. Material: whole blood, obtained in connection with sensitization to the hapten diphenylcyclopropenone (DPC). The receptors here all came from a man aged 25-45 years with alopecia areata. Some clones in this sample may be carry-over from other donors' samples. CDR3s include the opening cysteine and the closing phenylalanine or tryptophan. A D gene is named only where the DNA matches it firmly. The size of a clone is reported for some rows only, either as once, few or many, or as a class for expanded clones.

V gene: TRBV5-8; clone size: many; D gene: -; J gene: TRBJ2-7; CDR3 DNA: TGTGCCAGCAGCCGAGCCCCCAGGGGTGCCTACGAGCAGTACTTC; CDR3 protein: CASSRAPRGAYEQYF
V gene: TRBV30; clone size: few; D gene: -; J gene: TRBJ1-2; CDR3 DNA: TGTGCCTGGAGACAGTCCTACGATGGCTACACCTTC; CDR3 protein: CAWRQSYDGYTF
V gene: TRBV29-1; clone size: -; D gene: -; J gene: TRBJ1-1; CDR3 DNA: TGCAGCGCTGAGGACGGGACACTCGCTGAAGCTTTCTTT; CDR3 protein: CSAEDGTLAEAFF
V gene: TRBV5-1; clone size: many; D gene: -; J gene: TRBJ1-3; CDR3 DNA: TGCGCCAGCAGCTTGGCGGGGGGCGGAAACACCATATATTTT; CDR3 protein: CASSLAGGGNTIYF
V gene: TRBV7-2; clone size: -; D gene: -; J gene: TRBJ2-5; CDR3 DNA: TGTGCCAGCAGCTTGAGCCGGCTAGCAGAGACCCAGTACTTC; CDR3 protein: CASSLSRLAETQYF
V gene: TRBV20-1; clone size: many; D gene: -; J gene: TRBJ1-1; CDR3 DNA: TGCAGTGCTAGCCAGACAGGCCTAAGGAGTGAAGCTTTCTTT; CDR3 protein: CSASQTGLRSEAFF
V gene: TRBV5-5; clone size: many; D gene: -; J gene: TRBJ1-6; CDR3 DNA: TGTGCCAGCAGCCTTGTGGGTTCACCCCTCCACTTT; CDR3 protein: CASSLVGSPLHF
V gene: TRBV27; clone size: -; D gene: -; J gene: TRBJ1-2; CDR3 DNA: TGTGCCAGCACCATAACAGGACGTAACTATGGCTACACCTTC; CDR3 protein: CASTITGRNYGYTF
V gene: TRBV3-1; clone size: many; D gene: -; J gene: TRBJ2-1; CDR3 DNA: TGTGCCAGCAGCCAAGCTTGGGGGCCCTACAATGAGCAGTTCTTC; CDR3 protein: CASSQAWGPYNEQFF
V gene: TRBV6-2/TRBV6-3; clone size: -; D gene: -; J gene: TRBJ2-1; CDR3 DNA: TGTGCCAGGCCTAATGGCGGGACCTTCGTGCAGTTCTTC; CDR3 protein: CARPNGGTFVQFF
V gene: TRBV12-3/TRBV12-4; clone size: many; D gene: -; J gene: TRBJ1-1; CDR3 DNA: TGTGCCAGCAGCTCACCACCCAGGGGACTCCTTACAGTCAGCACTGAAGCTTTCTTT; CDR3 protein: CASSSPPRGLLTVSTEAFF
V gene: TRBV4-1; clone size: many; D gene: -; J gene: TRBJ2-7; CDR3 DNA: TGCGCCAGCAGCCAAGGGGGGCGGACCTACGAGCAGTACTTC; CDR3 protein: CASSQGGRTYEQYF
V gene: TRBV4-3; clone size: many; D gene: -; J gene: TRBJ2-1; CDR3 DNA: TGCGCCAGCAGCCAAGATAACGGGAACGCCTACAATGAGCAGTTCTTC; CDR3 protein: CASSQDNGNAYNEQFF
V gene: TRBV4-3; clone size: many; D gene: -; J gene: TRBJ1-6; CDR3 DNA: TGCGCCAGCAGCCAAGTCCCCAGGGGAATTTCACCCCTCCACTTT; CDR3 protein: CASSQVPRGISPLHF
V gene: TRBV20-1; clone size: many; D gene: -; J gene: TRBJ2-1; CDR3 DNA: TGCAGTACTAGGATCCTCCCGAGGAATGAGCAGTTCTTC; CDR3 protein: CSTRILPRNEQFF
V gene: TRBV6-5; clone size: many; D gene: -; J gene: TRBJ1-1; CDR3 DNA: TGTGCCAGCCGCAACACAGGGAAGCGAACTGAAGCTTTCTTT; CDR3 protein: CASRNTGKRTEAFF
V gene: TRBV29-1; clone size: -; D gene: TRBD2; J gene: TRBJ2-3; CDR3 DNA: TGCAGCGTGGCGAGAGCGGGAATAACGGGGGCAGATACGCAGTATTTT; CDR3 protein: CSVARAGITGADTQYF
V gene: TRBV29-1; clone size: many; D gene: TRBD1; J gene: TRBJ1-2; CDR3 DNA: TGCAGCGTTGCGGTCGGACAGGGGGAAATTGGCTACACCTTC; CDR3 protein: CSVAVGQGEIGYTF
V gene: TRBV6-6; clone size: many; D gene: TRBD1; J gene: TRBJ2-2; CDR3 DNA: TGTGCCAGCAGTACAGGGGTTGGGGAGCTGTTTTTT; CDR3 protein: CASSTGVGELFF
V gene: TRBV12-3/TRBV12-4; clone size: -; D gene: TRBD2; J gene: TRBJ2-3; CDR3 DNA: TGTGCCAGCAGCCGAGGACTAGCGGGAGGGCCAAGGGGCACAGATACGCAGTATTTT; CDR3 protein: CASSRGLAGGPRGTDTQYF
V gene: TRBV7-2; clone size: -; D gene: -; J gene: TRBJ2-1; CDR3 DNA: TGTGCCAGTACTCGGAACAATGAGCAGTTCTTC; CDR3 protein: CASTRNNEQFF
V gene: TRBV5-1; clone size: few; D gene: -; J gene: TRBJ2-3; CDR3 DNA: TGCGCCAGCAGCTTGGGACTAGGCCGAACAGATACGCAGTATTTT; CDR3 protein: CASSLGLGRTDTQYF
V gene: TRBV4-1; clone size: many; D gene: TRBD2; J gene: TRBJ2-3; CDR3 DNA: TGCGCCAGCAGCCAACTCCCTAGCGGGGGGGTCAGAGATACGCAGTATTTT; CDR3 protein: CASSQLPSGGVRDTQYF